A single sample gave rise to the 10 T cell receptor beta chains below, sequenced in a study of CD8+ T cells in alopecia areata. Once RNA had been extracted, it was reverse transcribed into cDNA to act as the sequencing template. The protocol was immunoSEQ multiplex PCR, while the TCRdb copy is restricted to in-frame clones and leaves out a portion. The table records approximately 24,000 clones, roughly half of them present only once. Sample: NKG2D-high CD8+ T cells sorted from blood. The receptors stem from a human donor with alopecia areata.

This clone appeared many times. The chain carries TRBV19 and TRBJ1-5; D perhaps matches TRBD1 (6 bases). The V gene's germline CDR1 is LNHDA and CDR2 SQIVND (reference sequence). Trimming took off 1 base at V and 5 bases at J, with 12 bases between the two ends. The CDR3 runs 15 residues. The CDR3 loop reads CASSIAGAVDQPQHF. The CDR3 nucleotides read TGTGCCAGTAGTATAGCGGGGGCCGTGGATCAGCCCCAGCATTTT.

This clone was counted only a few times. The rearrangement uses TRBV6-1 and TRBJ2-5; 11 bases line up with TRBD2. V shed 6 bases and J 7 bases; nucleotides not matched to a gene: 10. The CDR3 runs to 15 residues. Germline CDR1 reads MNHNS; CDR2 reads SASEGT. CDR3: CASRETSGALGTQYF. The CDR3 coding sequence is TGTGCCAGCAGAGAGACTAGCGGGGCCCTTGGGACCCAGTACTTC.

The chain joins TRBV27 to TRBJ2-1; no firm D call. The V end lost 5 bases, the J end lost 12 bases, and 17 bases lay between the germline ends. Looked up from germline, CDR1 is MNHEY and CDR2 is SMNVEV (reference sequence). The CDR3 runs to 13 residues. CDR3 DNA: TGTGCCAGCAGTCTGCTTGGGAAAAACGGGCAGTTCTTC. Translating gives CASSLLGKNGQFF.

This chain connects TRBV7-8 to TRBJ2-5, with unresolved D. The CDR3 totals 11 residues. V lost 3 bases, J lost 5 bases, and 4 bases lay in between. The germline V gene encodes CDR1 SGHVS and CDR2 FQNEAQ. CDR3 in DNA: TGTGCCAGCAGCTTCCTGGAGACCCAGTACTTC. Its translation is CASSFLETQYF.

The V and J genes are TRBV27 and TRBJ1-5; D possibly corresponds to TRBD1 (5 bases). V was cut by 3 bases and J by 4 bases, with 13 bases left in between. Germline V gene data show CDR1 as MNHEY and CDR2 as SMNVEV (reference sequence). CDR3 length: 15 amino acids. The CDR3 sequence: CASSFLDRLNQPQHF. CDR3 DNA: TGTGCCAGCAGTTTTCTCGACAGATTAAATCAGCCCCAGCATTTT.

The chain combines TRBV10-3 with TRBJ2-1; 7 bases align to TRBD2. This CDR3 is 17 amino acids long. The germline gives CDR1 ENHRY, CDR2 SYGVKD. Trimming took 0 bases from V and 5 from J; bases not matched to a gene: 10. CDR3 residues: CAISESSLASLDNEQFF. The CDR3 nucleotides read TGTGCCATCAGTGAGTCGTCACTAGCGTCGCTTGACAATGAGCAGTTCTTC.

The genes are TRBV4-1 and TRBJ1-2; D gene uncertain. The V and J ends lost 2 bases and 4 bases respectively, with 17 bases between them. The CDR3 is 16 amino acids. The germline gives CDR1 MGHRA, CDR2 YSYEKL. In DNA form, the CDR3 reads TGCGCCAGCAGCCAATCCGCAGCCTCTTACATCTATGGCTACACCTTC. It is translated as CASSQSAASYIYGYTF.

The chain recombines TRBV7-9 with TRBJ2-1; unclear D gene. Germline values: CDR1 SEHNR, CDR2 FQNEAQ (reference sequence). V was cut by 0 bases and J by 3 bases, with 12 bases left in between. The CDR3 has 16 residues. CDR3 loop: CASSLASVPGYNEQFF. The CDR3, as DNA: TGTGCCAGCAGCTTAGCCAGCGTCCCGGGCTACAATGAGCAGTTCTTC.

The chain recombines TRBV27 with TRBJ2-2, with a tentative D call TRBD1 (5 bases). CDR3 size: 14 residues. Trimming pared 7 bases from V and 3 bases from J, leaving 12 bases between. Germline CDR1 and CDR2: MNHEY and SMNVEV (reference sequence). CDR3 bases: TGTGCCAGCACAGGGTCTTACTACACCGGGGAGCTGTTTTTT. It translates to CASTGSYYTGELFF.

V is TRBV13 and J is TRBJ1-2; D is ambiguous. The germline V and J ends were trimmed by 0 bases and 3 bases, with 14 bases remaining between them. The CDR3 covers 16 residues. The germline V gene has CDR1 PRHDT and CDR2 FYEKMQ (reference sequence). CDR3 bases: TGTGCCAGCAGCTTAGGGTGGCCCCCAGGCGACTATGGCTACACCTTC. Translating gives CASSLGWPPGDYGYTF.